The T cell receptor beta chain described here comes from a study of blood T cell repertoires in COVID-19. The CDR3 contains 15 residues. The V gene's germline CDR1 is LGHNA and CDR2 YNFKEQ. V lost 0 bases, J lost 7 bases, and 5 bases stayed unmatched. Sequenced by immunoSEQ multiplex PCR; TCRdb stores in-frame clones only, minus some. The data show about 190,000 clones, about four fifths seen once. The chain employs TRBV4-2 and TRBJ2-3; 9 positions match TRBD2. What was sequenced was peripheral blood. The clonotype was recovered from a woman aged 55-75 years with COVID-19, enrolled during active disease. CDR3 loop: CASSQEWRGGNTQYF. Written as DNA, the CDR3 is TGTGCCAGCAGCCAAGAATGGCGGGGGGGTAATACGCAGTATTTT.